This T cell receptor (beta chain) comes out of a study of CD8+ T cells in alopecia areata. Overall study context: Each day, treated patients took oral tofacitinib twice, at 5 to 10 mg per dose.

V gave up 5 bases and J gave up 4 bases; unmatched junction bases: 20. Germline CDR1 and CDR2: SQVTM and ANQGSEA. This CDR3 spans 19 amino acids. Isolated RNA was reverse transcribed into cDNA used as the sequencing template. Profiled with immunoSEQ multiplex PCR; TCRdb holds only in-frame clones, not every one. This table has some 170,000 clones, about 67% appearing once. Both CD4+ and CD8+ T cells were separated by sorting PBMCs. This receptor was obtained from a human donor with alopecia areata. Material: CD8+ T cells sorted from blood, obtained at week 0. The chain has TRBV29-1 and TRBJ2-3, with TRBD2 identical over 11 bases. The CDR3 loop is CSVLGHPQVLAGGSDTQYF. The CDR3 nucleotides are TGCAGCGTTCTCGGTCACCCCCAGGTCCTAGCGGGGGGTTCAGATACGCAGTATTTT.